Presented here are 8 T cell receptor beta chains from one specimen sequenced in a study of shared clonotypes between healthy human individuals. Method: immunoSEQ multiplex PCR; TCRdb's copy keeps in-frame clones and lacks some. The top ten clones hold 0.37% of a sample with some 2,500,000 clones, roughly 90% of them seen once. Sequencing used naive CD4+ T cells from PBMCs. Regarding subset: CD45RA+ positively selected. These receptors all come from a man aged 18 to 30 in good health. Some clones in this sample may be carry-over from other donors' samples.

CDR3 region: CASSLAGKAFF. In DNA, the CDR3 is TGTGCCAGCAGCTTGGCGGGGAAAGCTTTCTTT. This chain connects TRBV6-5 to TRBJ1-1; D gene ambiguous. With 6 bases removed from V and 9 bases from J, the gap between germline ends came to 11 bases. Germline-derived CDR1 and CDR2 are MNHEY and SVGAGI. This CDR3 has 11 amino acids.

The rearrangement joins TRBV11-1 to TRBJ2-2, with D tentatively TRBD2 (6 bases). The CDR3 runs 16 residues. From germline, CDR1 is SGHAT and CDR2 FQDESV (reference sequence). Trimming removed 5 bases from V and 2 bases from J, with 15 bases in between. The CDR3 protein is CASSLPGRRNTGELFF. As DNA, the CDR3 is TGTGCCAGCAGCCTCCCGGGGAGGAGAAACACCGGGGAGCTGTTTTTT.

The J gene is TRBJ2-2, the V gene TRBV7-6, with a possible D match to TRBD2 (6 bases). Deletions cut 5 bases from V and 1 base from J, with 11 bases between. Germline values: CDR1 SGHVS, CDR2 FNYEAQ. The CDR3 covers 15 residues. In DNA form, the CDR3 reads TGTGCCAGCAGCCCGGGACTTTTGAACACCGGGGAGCTGTTTTTT. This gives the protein CASSPGLLNTGELFF.

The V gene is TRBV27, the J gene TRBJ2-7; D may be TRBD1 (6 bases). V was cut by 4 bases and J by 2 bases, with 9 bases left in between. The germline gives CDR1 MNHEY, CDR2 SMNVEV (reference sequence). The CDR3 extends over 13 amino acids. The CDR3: CASSWGRTYEQYF. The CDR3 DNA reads TGTGCCAGCAGTTGGGGGCGAACCTACGAGCAGTACTTC.

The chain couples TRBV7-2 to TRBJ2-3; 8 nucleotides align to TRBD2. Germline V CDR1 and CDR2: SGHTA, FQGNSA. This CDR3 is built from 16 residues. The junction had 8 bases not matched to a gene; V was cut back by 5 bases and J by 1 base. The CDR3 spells CASSPLGAGGTDTQYF. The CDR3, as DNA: TGTGCCAGCAGCCCCCTCGGAGCGGGAGGCACAGATACGCAGTATTTT.

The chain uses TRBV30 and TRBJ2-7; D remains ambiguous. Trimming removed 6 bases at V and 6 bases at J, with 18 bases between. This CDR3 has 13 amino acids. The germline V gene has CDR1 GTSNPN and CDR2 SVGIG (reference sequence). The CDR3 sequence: CACIKISLGEQYF. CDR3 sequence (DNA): TGTGCCTGTATCAAGATTTCACTCGGCGAGCAGTACTTC.

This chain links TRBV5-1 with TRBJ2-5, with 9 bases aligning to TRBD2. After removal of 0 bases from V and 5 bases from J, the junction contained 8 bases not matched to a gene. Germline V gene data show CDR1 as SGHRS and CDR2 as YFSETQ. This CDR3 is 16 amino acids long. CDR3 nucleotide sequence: TGCGCCAGCAGCTTGGCCTTAGCGGGAGAGGCGGAGACCCAGTACTTC. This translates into CASSLALAGEAETQYF.

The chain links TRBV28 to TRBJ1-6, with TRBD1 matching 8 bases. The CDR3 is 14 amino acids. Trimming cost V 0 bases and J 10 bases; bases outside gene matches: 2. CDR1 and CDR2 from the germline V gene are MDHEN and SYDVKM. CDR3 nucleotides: TGTGCCAGCAGTTTATGGGACAGGGACTCACCCCTCCACTTT. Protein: CASSLWDRDSPLHF.